The 21 T cell receptor beta chains listed next were all sequenced from one sample in a study of T cell responses to AZD1222 COVID-19 vaccine. The protocol was immunoSEQ multiplex PCR, while the TCRdb copy is restricted to in-frame clones and leaves out a portion. The data show about 130,000 clones, 70% to 90% seen once. The input for sequencing was peripheral blood, taken on day 0 of AZD1222 vaccination. These receptor sequences come from an adult in good health.

This clone was recorded a few times. The chain joins TRBV15 to TRBJ2-7; possible D gene TRBD1, 6 bases. The CDR3 is 14 residues long. The germline V gene encodes CDR1 LNHNV and CDR2 YYDKDF (reference sequence). Trimming shortened V by 4 bases and J by 3 bases, and 13 bases separated the two germline ends. The CDR3 coding sequence is TGTGCCACCAGCATAGAGCGAGGGGGCTACGAGCAGTACTTC. This gives the protein CATSIERGGYEQYF.

The gene calls are TRBV3-1 (or the pseudogene TRBV3-2) and TRBJ1-5; D gene unclear. The germline V gene encodes CDR1 LGHDT and CDR2 YNNKEL (reference sequence). This CDR3 has 13 amino acids. Trimming pared 3 bases from V and 5 bases from J, leaving 8 bases between. In DNA, the CDR3 is TGTGCCAGCAGCCACGGCGGCGATCAGCCCCAGCATTTT. This gives the protein CASSHGGDQPQHF.

The CDR3 loop reads CATSRDRAGAEAFF. The CDR3 region has the DNA TGTGCCACCAGCAGAGATCGGGCTGGCGCTGAAGCTTTCTTT. The chain uses TRBV15 and TRBJ1-1; D is uncertain. Germline V gene lookup returns CDR1 LNHNV and CDR2 YYDKDF (reference sequence). V was trimmed by 0 bases and J by 6 bases, leaving 11 bases between them. This CDR3 is built from 14 residues. Looking up the rest from reference TRBV15 and TRBJ1-1 gives the full variable domain: DAMVIQNPRYQVTQFGKPVTLSCSQTLNHNVMYWYQQKSSQAPKLLFHYYDKDFNNEADTPDNFQSRRPNTSFCFLDIRSPGLGDTAMYLCATSRDRAGAEAFFGQGTRLTVV.

This clone was seen a few times. The V call is TRBV6-4, the J call TRBJ2-2; 9 nucleotides line up with TRBD1. V shed 2 bases and J 4 bases; nucleotides not matched to a gene: 8. The CDR3 has 17 residues. Germline V gene lookup returns CDR1 MRHNA and CDR2 SNTAGT. CDR3 amino acids: CASSDPGTGRSTGELFF. Written as DNA, the CDR3 is TGTGCCAGCAGTGACCCCGGGACAGGGCGAAGCACCGGGGAGCTGTTTTTT.

This clone showed up just a few times. V gene TRBV5-1 combines with J gene TRBJ1-5; D ambiguous. CDR3 length equals 14 residues. The germline V gene has CDR1 SGHRS and CDR2 YFSETQ. Deletions cut 1 base from V and 4 bases from J, with 9 bases between. The CDR3 region is CASSLIPGNQPQHF. CDR3 in DNA: TGCGCCAGCAGCTTGATCCCCGGGAATCAGCCCCAGCATTTT.

The chain recombines TRBV25-1 with TRBJ1-1; no firm D call. CDR3 length: 16 amino acids. Germline lookup yields CDR1 MGHDK and CDR2 SYGVNS. Deletions cut 3 bases from V and 0 bases from J, with 14 bases between. This CDR3 is CASSDGGGRLNTEAFF. CDR3 DNA sequence: TGTGCCAGCAGTGACGGTGGCGGCAGGTTGAACACTGAAGCTTTCTTT.

The genes are TRBV19 and TRBJ1-1, with 12 bases matching TRBD1. In germline, CDR1 is LNHDA, CDR2 SQIVND (reference sequence). V gave up 5 bases and J gave up 5 bases; unmatched junction bases: 3. This CDR3 region has 14 residues. The chain's CDR3 is CASSWDRGRTEAFF. CDR3 in DNA: TGTGCCAGTAGTTGGGACAGGGGGCGGACTGAAGCTTTCTTT.

This chain links TRBV6-1 with TRBJ2-1; D not resolved. This CDR3 contains 14 residues. Germline CDR1 is MNHNS and CDR2 is SASEGT. Trimming pared 3 bases from V and 4 bases from J, leaving 10 bases between. The CDR3 protein is CASSELGSYNEQFF. CDR3 nucleotide sequence: TGTGCCAGCAGTGAGTTGGGCAGTTACAATGAGCAGTTCTTC.

The chain couples TRBV7-2 to TRBJ1-3, with a weak D call TRBD1 (6 bases). Trimming removed 5 bases at V and 2 bases at J, with 16 bases between. The CDR3 covers 16 residues. The germline V gene encodes CDR1 SGHTA and CDR2 FQGNSA. The CDR3 DNA reads as TGTGCCAGCAGCCCCCATGGACAGCCGGCTGGAAACACCATATATTTT. This codes for CASSPHGQPAGNTIYF.

V usage is TRBV6-4 and J usage is TRBJ1-6, with D unresolved. The V end lost 3 bases, the J end lost 2 bases, and 5 bases lay between the germline ends. The CDR3 length is 14 residues. Germline assignment: CDR1 MRHNA and CDR2 SNTAGT. The CDR3: CASSEYTYNSPLHF. DNA for the CDR3: TGTGCCAGCAGTGAGTACACCTATAATTCACCCCTCCACTTT.

The chain recombines TRBV6-2 or TRBV6-3 with TRBJ1-1; D uncertain. With 0 bases removed from V and 1 base from J, the gap between germline ends came to 12 bases. Germline CDR1 is MNHEY and CDR2 is SVGEGT. The CDR3 is 16 residues long. CDR3 sequence (DNA): TGTGCCAGCAGTTACTCTCCGTCGGGGAGGAACACTGAAGCTTTCTTT. Translating it yields CASSYSPSGRNTEAFF.

J is TRBJ1-1 and V is TRBV15; perhaps TRBD1 as D (5 bases). CDR3 length: 12 residues. The germline V gene encodes CDR1 LNHNV and CDR2 YYDKDF (reference sequence). V was pared by 1 base and J by 7 bases, with 7 bases between. Here the CDR3 reads CATSRGDGEAFF. The DNA of the CDR3 is TGTGCCACCAGCAGAGGGGACGGTGAAGCTTTCTTT.

As DNA, the CDR3 is TGTGCCAGCAGCCCCGGAGGGGCTAACTATGGCTACACCTTC. Protein: CASSPGGANYGYTF. This sequence joins TRBV11-3 and TRBJ1-2; tentatively, D is TRBD1 (5 bases). Germline V gene data show CDR1 as SGHNT and CDR2 as YENEEA. The CDR3 consists of 14 residues. Trimming removed 5 bases from V and 0 bases from J, with 10 bases in between. Using reference TRBV11-3 and TRBJ1-2 for the parts outside the CDR3, the full variable domain is EAGVVQSPRYKIIEKKQPVAFWCNPISGHNTLYWYLQNLGQGPELLIRYENEEAVDDSQLPKDRFSAERLKGVDSTLKIQPAELGDSAVYLCASSPGGANYGYTFGSGTRLTVV.

V and J are TRBV4-1 and TRBJ2-2; D not resolved. CDR1 and CDR2 from the germline V gene are MGHRA and YSYEKL. V was trimmed by 5 bases and J by 3 bases, leaving 16 bases between them. The CDR3 loop spans 16 amino acids. In DNA, the CDR3 is TGCGCCAGCAGCGTCCGGACCCACAGATACACCGGGGAGCTGTTTTTT. This sequence encodes CASSVRTHRYTGELFF.

V is TRBV6-5 and J is TRBJ1-1; D is perhaps TRBD1 (6 bases). The CDR3 covers 13 residues. Germline V lookup: CDR1 MNHEY, CDR2 SVGAGI. Trimming stripped 6 bases from V and 11 bases from J, with 19 bases between. As DNA, the CDR3 is TGTGCCAGCAGCCCGCTCTGGGGCAGGGGTGCTTTCTTT. Amino acid sequence: CASSPLWGRGAFF.

This clone was observed a handful of times. The chain recombines TRBV5-1 with TRBJ2-5; 8 nucleotides agree with TRBD2. Germline V CDR1 and CDR2: SGHRS, YFSETQ. The CDR3 loop spans 15 amino acids. Trimming took 0 bases from V and 6 from J; bases not matched to a gene: 7. CDR3 sequence: CASSLVGGGRKTQYF. In DNA form, the CDR3 reads TGCGCCAGCAGCTTGGTTGGCGGGGGGCGGAAGACCCAGTACTTC.

The CDR3 is CATSRGETGNEQYF. In nucleotides, the CDR3 is TGTGCCACCAGCAGGGGGGAAACAGGGAACGAGCAGTACTTC. V usage is TRBV15 and J usage is TRBJ2-7; the D gene is possibly TRBD1 (6 bases). V gave up 3 bases and J gave up 5 bases, with 14 bases separating them. The CDR3 contains 14 residues. In germline, CDR1 is LNHNV, CDR2 YYDKDF (reference sequence).

The rearrangement links TRBV5-4 to TRBJ2-1; D remains ambiguous. Looked up from germline, CDR1 is SGHNT and CDR2 is YYREEE (reference sequence). The CDR3 extends over 14 amino acids. V was pared by 1 base and J by 0 bases, with 5 bases between. CDR3 in DNA: TGTGCCAGCAGCTTGTCTAGCTCCTACAATGAGCAGTTCTTC. It encodes CASSLSSSYNEQFF.

V gene TRBV4-3 combines with J gene TRBJ2-1; D may be TRBD1 (6 bases). The germline V gene encodes CDR1 LGHNA and CDR2 YSLEER. The CDR3 totals 17 residues. V was cut by 0 bases and J by 2 bases, with 14 bases left in between. CDR3 region: CASSQDRGSATYNEQFF. DNA for the CDR3: TGCGCCAGCAGCCAAGACAGGGGTAGCGCTACCTACAATGAGCAGTTCTTC.

This rearrangement joins TRBV5-1 to TRBJ2-7; TRBD1 or TRBD2 may be the D gene (5 bases each). This CDR3 has 17 amino acids. CDR1 and CDR2 (germline): SGHRS, YFSETQ. V lost 4 bases and J lost 6, with 26 bases in between. This CDR3 reads CASSVTMDRVRGAEQYF. DNA of the CDR3: TGCGCCAGCAGCGTAACTATGGACCGGGTCCGAGGGGCCGAGCAGTACTTC.

The CDR3 DNA follows: TGTGCCAGCAGCTTACGGGCGACTAGCGGGAGGCCTAGCTCCTACGAGCAGTACTTC. It encodes CASSLRATSGRPSSYEQYF. The chain links TRBV7-2 to TRBJ2-7, with 13 bases fitting TRBD2. This CDR3 comprises 19 residues. V lost 2 bases and J lost 0; bases outside the gene matches: 10. Germline assignment: CDR1 SGHTA and CDR2 FQGNSA.